What follows are 9 T cell receptor beta chains derived from one specimen sequenced in a study of human thymus T cells. Sequencing used immunoSEQ multiplex PCR; TCRdb keeps in-frame clones, though not all of them. The sample yields more than 45,000 clones, about 94% seen once. Sequences were obtained from blood. The receptors come from a boy under three years old with a congenital heart defect but otherwise immunologically healthy.

V is TRBV11-2 and J is TRBJ2-1; 11 bases align to TRBD2. The CDR3 is made up of 15 amino acids. Germline CDR1 reads SGHAT; CDR2 reads FQNNGV. Trimming cost V 5 bases and J 3 bases; bases outside gene matches: 3. The CDR3 spells CASSLGTSGYNEQFF. DNA for the CDR3: TGTGCCAGCAGCCTCGGGACTAGCGGCTACAATGAGCAGTTCTTC.

The chain is built from TRBV18 and TRBJ2-5; D is possibly TRBD2 (5 bases). The CDR3 runs to 14 residues. V was pared by 0 bases and J by 5 bases, with 10 bases between. CDR1 is KGHSH and CDR2 is LQKENI in the germline V gene. CDR3 protein: CASSPPTRVETQYF. In nucleotides, the CDR3 is TGTGCCAGCTCACCACCGACGAGGGTGGAGACCCAGTACTTC.

This chain links TRBV27 with TRBJ1-2, with TRBD1 identical over 8 bases. Germline assignment: CDR1 MNHEY and CDR2 SMNVEV (reference sequence). Germline trimming cut 10 bases from V and 3 bases from J; bases unmatched to any gene: 19. This CDR3 contains 17 residues. The DNA for the CDR3 is TGTGCCACCTCAGGGGGCATAGGACGGCAAGGGCACTATGGCTACACCTTC. It translates to CATSGGIGRQGHYGYTF.

The rearrangement joins TRBV2 to TRBJ2-7; no clear D. Trimming cost V 7 bases and J 3 bases, with 13 bases left between them. The CDR3 consists of 13 residues. Germline lookup yields CDR1 SNHLY and CDR2 FYNNEI. This chain's CDR3 is CASTEKRVYEQYF. CDR3 bases: TGTGCCAGCACCGAGAAGAGAGTCTACGAGCAGTACTTC.

V is TRBV6-1 and J is TRBJ1-5, with D possibly being TRBD1 (6 bases). V dropped 4 bases and J dropped 3 bases, with 19 bases sitting between them. Germline V gene lookup returns CDR1 MNHNS and CDR2 SASEGT. This CDR3 region has 17 residues. DNA of the CDR3: TGTGCCAGCAGTGGAAGGGGGGTCCTAGTTAACAATCAGCCCCAGCATTTT. Translation gives CASSGRGVLVNNQPQHF.

The chain employs TRBV5-6 and TRBJ2-5, with 7 nucleotides matching TRBD2. The CDR3 runs to 15 residues. The V and J ends lost 2 bases and 4 bases, in that order; junction bases with no gene match: 8. Per germline, CDR1 SGHDT and CDR2 YYEEEE. Written as DNA, the CDR3 is TGTGCCAGCAGCTTTATGACTAGCCCCGGAGAGACCCAGTACTTC. It yields the protein CASSFMTSPGETQYF.

This sequence joins TRBV19 and TRBJ2-5, with a possible D match to TRBD1 (6 bases). Per germline, CDR1 LNHDA and CDR2 SQIVND (reference sequence). V was pared by 5 bases and J by 2 bases, with 9 bases between. The CDR3 sequence is 13 residues long. CDR3 DNA sequence: TGTGCCAGTAGTTACAGGGTTCAAGAGACCCAGTACTTC. Translated: CASSYRVQETQYF.

This sequence joins TRBV6-5 and TRBJ1-3; no firm D call. The CDR3 consists of 15 residues. Trimming shortened V by 7 bases and J by 0 bases, and 13 bases separated the two germline ends. Germline values: CDR1 MNHEY, CDR2 SVGAGI. The CDR3 region is CASTQHSLSGNTIYF. CDR3 coding DNA: TGTGCCAGCACCCAGCACAGCCTCTCTGGAAACACCATATATTTT.

The J gene is TRBJ1-4, the V gene TRBV23-1; possibly TRBD1 for D (6 bases). TRBV23-1 is filed as an ORF, its function uncertain. The CDR3 runs 15 residues. The V and J ends lost 7 bases and 5 bases respectively, with 17 bases between them. The CDR3 region has the DNA TGCGCCAGCAAGCAGGGGCCTAAACCAAATGAAAAACTGTTTTTT. Translation gives CASKQGPKPNEKLFF.